Listed here are 26 T cell receptor beta chains from one sample, sequenced in a study of blood T cell repertoires in COVID-19 (dated by TCRdb to 2018 to 2020). Receptor libraries were prepared by the immunoSEQ multiplex PCR assay. TCRdb holds this immuneACCESS table with in-frame rearrangements only. Some clones are missing; in checked studies, unresolved V genes explain under half, and the rest has no known cause. The table for this sample lists 150,000 or so clones; 85% to 90% of them were counted only once. Of the sample, roughly 13% falls within the top ten clones. Sequenced material: peripheral blood. These receptors came from a man younger than 30 with COVID-19, enrolled during active disease.

This chain uses TRBV11-3 with TRBJ1-1, with 8 bases fitting TRBD1. Germline V gene data show CDR1 as SGHNT and CDR2 as YENEEA. The CDR3 runs 20 residues. Trimming cost V 0 bases and J 2 bases; bases outside gene matches: 17. The CDR3 region is CASSLERGQGARTPNTEAFF. CDR3 nucleotides: TGTGCCAGCAGCTTAGAAAGAGGCCAGGGGGCGCGTACCCCAAACACTGAAGCTTTCTTT.

This chain joins TRBV11-3 and TRBJ2-2, with D possibly matching TRBD2 (6 bases). With 0 bases removed from V and 1 base from J, the gap between germline ends came to 12 bases. Germline V lookup: CDR1 SGHNT, CDR2 YENEEA. CDR3 size: 17 residues. CDR3 in amino acids: CASSLDGTVMNTGELFF. The CDR3 DNA reads as TGTGCCAGCAGCTTAGATGGGACTGTCATGAACACCGGGGAGCTGTTTTTT.

The chain couples TRBV9 to TRBJ2-1; 7 bases match TRBD2. In germline, CDR1 is SGDLS, CDR2 YYNGEE. CDR3 length: 15 amino acids. V lost 2 bases to trimming and J lost 5 bases; unmatched junction nucleotides: 7. The CDR3 DNA sequence: TGTGCCAGCAGCGTCCTAGGGACTAATCACAATGAGCAGTTCTTC. Translated, it gives CASSVLGTNHNEQFF.

The chain employs TRBV27 and TRBJ2-2, with no clear D. Trimming cost V 2 bases and J 6 bases, with 7 bases left between them. Germline lookup yields CDR1 MNHEY and CDR2 SMNVEV (reference sequence). This CDR3 has 13 amino acids. DNA for the CDR3: TGTGCCAGCAGTTTAGGGCTACCCGGGGAGCTGTTTTTT. Its translation is CASSLGLPGELFF.

The chain recombines TRBV27 with TRBJ1-6, with D maybe TRBD1 (6 bases). CDR1 and CDR2 from the germline V gene are MNHEY and SMNVEV (reference sequence). The CDR3 loop spans 14 amino acids. Trimming cost V 2 bases and J 6 bases, with 8 bases left between them. DNA of the CDR3: TGTGCCAGCAGTTTAAACAGGGCTAATTCACCCCTCCACTTT. Its translation: CASSLNRANSPLHF.

This clone was counted between two and nine times. The chain carries TRBV3-1 (or the pseudogene TRBV3-2) and TRBJ2-1; 10 bases map to TRBD2. V gave up 0 bases and J gave up 5 bases; unmatched junction bases: 10. CDR1 is LGHDT and CDR2 is YNNKEL in the germline V gene (reference sequence). The CDR3 runs 18 residues. The CDR3 spells CASSQEGPTSGWNNEQFF. CDR3 nucleotide sequence: TGTGCCAGCAGCCAAGAAGGTCCGACTAGCGGGTGGAACAATGAGCAGTTCTTC.

The CDR3 region has the DNA TGTGCCATCAGTGCCCCACTAGCGGGAGCGTCTGACGAGCAGTACTTC. Encoded protein: CAISAPLAGASDEQYF. The chain joins TRBV10-3 to TRBJ2-7, with TRBD2 matching 11 bases. The V gene's germline CDR1 is ENHRY and CDR2 SYGVKD. The trim removed 4 bases at V and 5 bases at J, leaving 10 bases unmatched. This CDR3 region has 16 residues.

As regards this clone: The junction departs from germline at one end; a sequencing error may be responsible. The chain carries TRBV11-2 and TRBJ1-4; D possibly corresponds to TRBD1 (5 bases). Germline V lookup: CDR1 SGHAT, CDR2 FQNNGV. CDR3 length equals 15 residues. DNA of the CDR3: TGTGCCAGCAGCCCTCGGGGGACCTATAATGAAAAACTGCTTTTT. Amino acids: CASSPRGTYNEKLLF. The variable domain in full, with the rest retrieved from reference TRBV11-2 and TRBJ1-4, is EAGVAQSPRYKIIEKRQSVAFWCNPISGHATLYWYQQILGQGPKLLIQFQNNGVVDDSQLPKDRFSAERLKGVDSTLKIQPAKLEDSAVYLCASSPRGTYNEKLLFGSGTQLSVL.

This clone was seen more than once but under ten times. V usage is TRBV9 and J usage is TRBJ1-3; D is undetermined. V was clipped by 3 bases and J by 3 bases, with 13 bases between them. The CDR3 loop spans 15 amino acids. CDR1 and CDR2 from the germline V gene are SGDLS and YYNGEE. CDR3 DNA sequence: TGTGCCAGCAGCGAAAGCCCTAGTCATGGAAACACCATATATTTT. This sequence encodes CASSESPSHGNTIYF.

The rearrangement uses TRBV28 and TRBJ2-3, with D perhaps matching TRBD2 (5 bases). The CDR3 consists of 14 residues. Germline values: CDR1 MDHEN, CDR2 SYDVKM. Between the trimmed V and J ends, which lost 1 base and 2 bases, there was a span of 7 bases. The CDR3 DNA follows: TGTGCCAGCAGTTTATATCGGGACACAGATACGCAGTATTTT. It encodes CASSLYRDTDTQYF.

The chain links TRBV4-2 to TRBJ1-6; TRBD1 might be the D (5 bases). CDR1 is LGHNA, CDR2 YNFKEQ, per germline. V lost 4 bases and J 13 bases, leaving 17 bases between the germline ends. The CDR3 has 14 amino acids. The CDR3 DNA sequence: TGTGCCAGCAGCCCCCGGCGCGGGGGTGACCCCCTCCACTTT. It translates to CASSPRRGGDPLHF.

The chain carries TRBV19 and TRBJ2-7, with D hard to call. CDR1 is LNHDA, CDR2 SQIVND, per germline (reference sequence). The CDR3 contains 14 residues. V lost 4 bases and J lost 0, with 10 bases in between. CDR3 sequence reads: CASSTGGLSYEQYF. DNA for the CDR3: TGTGCCAGTAGTACCGGTGGTCTCTCCTACGAGCAGTACTTC.

The V gene is TRBV9, the J gene TRBJ2-7; 14 nucleotides align to TRBD2. V trimming: 4 bases; J trimming: 5 bases; junction bases outside the gene matches: 11. Germline V gene data show CDR1 as SGDLS and CDR2 as YYNGEE. The CDR3 has 17 residues. CDR3 in amino acids: CASSHPSGTSGRHEQYF. The CDR3 region has the DNA TGTGCCAGCAGCCACCCCTCCGGGACTAGCGGGAGACACGAGCAGTACTTC.

The chain couples TRBV18 to TRBJ1-2, with TRBD1 as a possible D gene (5 bases). The V gene lost 6 bases and the J gene lost 8 bases, with 16 bases spanning the gap. The CDR3 length is 13 residues. Looked up from germline, CDR1 is KGHSH and CDR2 is LQKENI. The CDR3 DNA reads as TGTGCCAGCTCCCCGGGAGGGGCCGACGGCTACACCTTC. This gives the protein CASSPGGADGYTF.

This chain links TRBV14 with TRBJ2-5, with 8 bases identical to TRBD1. Germline CDR1 SGHDN, CDR2 FVKESK. J lost 5 bases, V lost 0 bases, and 11 bases had no gene match. This CDR3 is built from 17 residues. CDR3 in DNA: TGTGCCAGCAGCCAAGATTTATCCAGGGGGCGACGGGAGACCCAGTACTTC. Amino acid sequence: CASSQDLSRGRRETQYF.

This chain connects TRBV4-1 to TRBJ2-7; 10 nucleotides align to TRBD1. The CDR3 extends over 15 amino acids. Per the germline V gene, CDR1 is MGHRA and CDR2 is YSYEKL. J lost 2 bases, V lost 4 bases, and 5 bases had no gene match. CDR3 sequence reads: CASSRAGTGAYEQYF. CDR3 nucleotides: TGCGCCAGCAGCCGCGCCGGGACAGGGGCCTACGAGCAGTACTTC.

The rearrangement links TRBV14 to TRBJ1-5, with D unclear. Germline loops: CDR1 SGHDN, CDR2 FVKESK. The ends were cut back, 4 bases at V and 7 bases at J, with 11 bases in the middle. The length of the CDR3 is 13 residues. CDR3 sequence: CASSRTKNQPQHF. For the CDR3, the DNA is TGTGCCAGCAGCCGGACTAAAAACCAGCCCCAGCATTTT.

This clone was seen more than once but under ten times. The CDR3 sequence: CASSPEWGVETQYF. Here the CDR3 DNA reads TGTGCCAGCAGCCCTGAATGGGGGGTGGAGACCCAGTACTTC. V is TRBV7-9 and J is TRBJ2-5, with D perhaps TRBD2 (6 bases). Per germline, CDR1 SEHNR and CDR2 FQNEAQ (reference sequence). This CDR3 has 14 residues. Between the trimmed V and J ends, which lost 5 bases and 5 bases, there was a span of 15 bases. Full variable domain (missing parts from reference TRBV7-9 and TRBJ2-5): DTGVSQNPRHKITKRGQNVTFRCDPISEHNRLYWYRQTLGQGPEFLTYFQNEAQLEKSRLLSDRFSAERPKGSFSTLEIQRTEQGDSAMYLCASSPEWGVETQYFGPGTRLLVL.

V and J are TRBV4-3 and TRBJ2-5, with D maybe TRBD2 (6 bases). V dropped 0 bases and J dropped 4 bases, with 6 bases sitting between them. CDR3 length equals 13 residues. From germline, CDR1 is LGHNA and CDR2 YSLEER. CDR3 in DNA: TGCGCCAGCAGCCAAGAGGGGGGAGAGACCCAGTACTTC. Its protein is CASSQEGGETQYF.

This chain joins TRBV4-3 and TRBJ2-3; 7 nucleotides line up with TRBD2. V dropped 0 bases and J dropped 4; count of bases not matched to a gene: 4. The CDR3 has 15 amino acids. Germline loops: CDR1 LGHNA, CDR2 YSLEER. CDR3 in amino acids: CASSQDRAGADTQYF. The CDR3 coding sequence is TGCGCCAGCAGCCAAGATCGGGCGGGAGCAGATACGCAGTATTTT.

The chain links TRBV6-5 to TRBJ1-2; D is perhaps TRBD1 (5 bases). The CDR3 sequence is 12 residues long. The ends were cut back, 11 bases at V and 0 bases at J, with 10 bases in the middle. Germline CDR1 MNHEY, CDR2 SVGAGI. The CDR3 DNA reads TGTGCCGCTCAGGGAACTAACTATGGCTACACCTTC. It codes for CAAQGTNYGYTF.

The V and J genes are TRBV7-9 and TRBJ2-5; D gene uncertain. The germline V and J ends were trimmed by 5 bases and 5 bases, with 12 bases remaining between them. The CDR3 runs to 13 residues. Germline V gene lookup returns CDR1 SEHNR and CDR2 FQNEAQ (reference sequence). The CDR3 nucleotides are TGTGCCAGCAGCCTCCGGGTCCGGGAGACCCAGTACTTC. This gives the protein CASSLRVRETQYF.

A few counts support this clone. The rearrangement links TRBV4-3 to TRBJ1-3; D is perhaps TRBD1 (6 bases). V shed 4 bases and J shed 5 bases, with 15 bases lying between them. Germline V gene sequence: CDR1 LGHNA, CDR2 YSLEER. This CDR3 is built from 15 residues. CDR3 protein: CASSPGVTDRNTIYF. The CDR3, as DNA: TGCGCCAGCAGCCCAGGGGTGACAGACAGAAACACCATATATTTT.

The V and J genes are TRBV2 and TRBJ1-5, with TRBD1 identical over 7 bases. Germline CDR1 is SNHLY and CDR2 is FYNNEI. The CDR3 contains 15 residues. V lost 6 bases and J lost 3; bases outside the gene matches: 8. CDR3 sequence: CASRTGSGANQPQHF. The CDR3 DNA follows: TGTGCCAGCAGGACAGGGAGTGGGGCCAATCAGCCCCAGCATTTT.

The chain employs TRBV6-5 and TRBJ1-2; 10 bases fit TRBD1. Germline values: CDR1 MNHEY, CDR2 SVGAGI. With V trimmed by 6 bases and J by 3 bases, 4 bases remained unmatched. This CDR3 region has 14 residues. The CDR3 loop is CASRRDRGDYGYTF. For the CDR3, the DNA is TGTGCCAGCAGACGGGACAGGGGCGACTATGGCTACACCTTC.

The rearrangement uses TRBV7-3 and TRBJ1-1, with TRBD1 matching 7 bases. The ends lost 2 bases at V and 4 bases at J; junction bases unmatched: 1. Germline V gene lookup returns CDR1 SGHTA and CDR2 FQGTGA. This CDR3 has 13 residues. CDR3 DNA sequence: TGTGCCAGCAGCTTATCAGGGGGCACTGAAGCTTTCTTT. Its translation is CASSLSGGTEAFF.